This T cell receptor beta chain is from a study of blood T cell repertoires in COVID-19. Per the germline V gene, CDR1 is SNHLY and CDR2 is FYNNEI. The CDR3 runs 15 residues. J lost 8 bases, V lost 6 bases, and 9 bases had no gene match. Authors' data handling: Cell counts per sample came from amplifying reference gene primers. Libraries were prepared by immunoSEQ multiplex PCR; TCRdb keeps only in-frame clonotypes and omits some of them. V, J and clone size are taken as reported in that table, and D and trimming were inferred from the DNA itself. The table shows around 270,000 clones, with around 87% occurring only once.

The sequence was collected from a woman aged 60-75 years with COVID-19, enrolled during active disease. Sequences were obtained from peripheral blood. The chain uses TRBV2 and TRBJ2-1; 11 positions match TRBD2. The CDR3: CASRLTSGSFDEQFF. CDR3 bases: TGTGCCAGCAGGTTAACTAGCGGGAGTTTTGATGAGCAGTTCTTC.